This TCR beta chain was captured by sequencing in a study of shared clonotypes between healthy human individuals. CD8 cells regarded as naive lacked CD45RO, were positively chosen for CCR7, and omitted terminally differentiated effector memory CD45RA+ cells. V was clipped by 1 base and J by 8 bases, with 8 bases between them. This CDR3 spans 12 amino acids. Germline assignment: CDR1 SEHNR and CDR2 FQNEAQ (reference sequence). This table comes from immunoSEQ multiplex PCR, and its TCRdb copy is limited to in-frame clones, with some not included. This sample has around 1.9 million clones, with 93% found just once. The table lists this clone with a few counts. Its antigen is not identified. General study findings and limits: Despite large depth, sorted-subset datasets appeared incompletely sequenced.

The chain carries TRBV7-9 and TRBJ1-2; D unresolved. Sequenced material: naive CD8+ T cells from PBMCs. The TCR sequence derives from a young man in good health. Some clones in this sample may be carry-over from other donors' samples. CDR3: CASSLGSKGYTF. Written as DNA, the CDR3 is TGTGCCAGCAGCTTAGGCTCCAAAGGCTACACCTTC.